Listed below are T cell receptor beta chains from one sample, sequenced in a study of cytomegalovirus exposure and HLA in healthy donors. The data were produced by immunoSEQ multiplex PCR, yet TCRdb's version contains in-frame clones alone and is incomplete. The sample records roughly 150,000 clones, almost 75% being singletons. The material sequenced was PBMCs. These receptors all come from a young woman in good health and CMV-seropositive. Both conserved end residues are part of each CDR3. A D gene is named only where the DNA matches it firmly. Some rows have no size entry. The others give once, few or many, or a class for an expanded clone.

TRBV18	TRBJ1-2	NA	few	13	CASSQADSYGYTF	TGTGCCAGCTCGCAAGCTGACAGTTATGGCTACACCTTC
TRBV7-9	TRBJ1-1	TRBD1	NA	15	CASSLTGGASTEAFF	TGTGCCAGCAGCTTAACAGGGGGCGCGAGCACTGAAGCTTTCTTT
TRBV11-1	TRBJ2-7	NA	NA	11	CASSLRGEQYF	TGTGCCAGCAGCTTAAGGGGGGAGCAGTACTTC
TRBV7-9	TRBJ2-7	NA	once	12	CASSFSGYEQYF	TGTGCCAGCAGCTTTTCAGGCTACGAGCAGTACTTC
TRBV13	TRBJ2-3	TRBD2	NA	16	CASSRGTSGGSDTQYF	TGTGCCAGCAGCCGAGGGACTAGCGGGGGATCAGATACGCAGTATTTT
TRBV2	TRBJ1-2	NA	NA	15	CASSEDLGVNYGYTF	TGTGCCAGCAGTGAAGACCTCGGGGTTAACTATGGCTACACCTTC
TRBV18	TRBJ1-5	TRBD1	NA	16	CASSPRGQGGNQPQHF	TGTGCCAGCTCACCCCGCGGACAGGGTGGCAATCAGCCCCAGCATTTT
TRBV13	TRBJ2-3	NA	NA	16	CASSFFRTPSTDTQYF	TGTGCCAGCAGCTTCTTTCGGACTCCAAGCACAGATACGCAGTATTTT
TRBV6-5	TRBJ1-5	TRBD1	NA	14	CASSRDRDNQPQHF	TGTGCCAGCAGCCGGGACAGGGATAATCAGCCCCAGCATTTT
TRBV2	TRBJ2-7	TRBD2	NA	12	CASVGREYEQYF	TGTGCCAGCGTCGGGAGGGAATACGAGCAGTACTTC
TRBV10-3	TRBJ1-4	NA	NA	15	CAISESGPTNEKLFF	TGTGCCATCAGTGAGAGCGGACCAACTAATGAAAAACTGTTTTTT
TRBV5-1	TRBJ1-5	NA	NA	14	CASSFGQGNQLQHF	TGCGCCAGCAGCTTCGGGCAGGGCAATCAGCTCCAGCATTTT
TRBV5-1	TRBJ1-2	NA	few	17	CASSLAGGGFKNYGYTF	TGCGCCAGCAGCTTGGCTGGGGGGGGGTTCAAGAACTATGGCTACACCTTC
TRBV29-1	TRBJ1-1	NA	few	12	CSGQDMNTEAFF	TGCAGCGGGCAAGATATGAACACTGAAGCTTTCTTT
TRBV5-6	TRBJ2-1	NA	NA	16	CASSLVIIGIDDEQFF	TGTGCCAGCAGCTTGGTTATAATCGGGATCGACGATGAGCAGTTCTTC
TRBV18	TRBJ1-6	NA	NA	15	CASSPVPTGNSPLHF	TGTGCCAGCTCACCGGTGCCCACAGGAAATTCACCCCTCCACTTT
TRBV7-2	TRBJ2-1	TRBD2	NA	16	CASSPTSGGSYNEQFF	TGTGCCAGCAGCCCCACTAGCGGTGGCTCCTACAATGAGCAGTTCTTC
TRBV6-4	TRBJ1-1	NA	few	14	CASSETNENTEAFF	TGTGCCAGCAGCGAGACTAATGAGAACACTGAAGCTTTCTTT
TRBV6-6	TRBJ1-2	NA	NA	15	CASSYSREGPDGYTF	TGTGCCAGCAGTTACTCGAGAGAGGGTCCCGATGGCTACACCTTC
TRBV4-3	TRBJ2-7	NA	NA	13	CASSQARGYEQYF	TGCGCCAGCAGCCAAGCCCGGGGCTACGAGCAGTACTTC
TRBV2	TRBJ2-7	NA	NA	16	CASSPETGTMGYEQYF	TGTGCCAGCAGTCCAGAAACAGGGACGATGGGCTACGAGCAGTACTTC
TRBV6-5	TRBJ2-2	TRBD2	NA	15	CASSYSGGSTGELFF	TGTGCCAGCAGTTACTCGGGGGGGTCCACCGGGGAGCTGTTTTTT
TRBV9	TRBJ2-3	TRBD2	NA	16	CASSVGTSGGGDTQYF	TGTGCCAGCAGCGTCGGGACTAGCGGGGGGGGAGATACGCAGTATTTT
TRBV4-1	TRBJ2-4	TRBD1	NA	13	CASSHGQGNIQYF	TGCGCCAGCAGCCACGGACAGGGAAACATTCAGTACTTC
TRBV4-1	TRBJ1-1	NA	few	15	CASSQPTGRDTEAFF	TGCGCCAGCAGCCAACCCACAGGGCGGGACACTGAAGCTTTCTTT
TRBV6-5	TRBJ1-3	NA	NA	14	CASSYAGSGNTIYF	TGTGCCAGCAGTTACGCAGGCTCTGGAAACACCATATATTTT
TRBV13	TRBJ2-2	TRBD2	NA	14	CASRGLAGDGELFF	TGTGCCAGCAGGGGACTAGCGGGGGACGGGGAGCTGTTTTTT
TRBV6-1	TRBJ1-1	TRBD1	NA	15	CASRTTGGSGTEAFF	TGTGCCAGCAGAACAACAGGGGGCTCGGGCACTGAAGCTTTCTTT
TRBV2	TRBJ1-1	TRBD1	NA	15	CASSKGTGGFTEAFF	TGTGCCAGCAGTAAAGGGACAGGGGGCTTTACTGAAGCTTTCTTT
TRBV27	TRBJ2-5	NA	NA	14	CASSPRVEQETQYF	TGTGCCAGCTCCCCGAGGGTTGAGCAAGAGACCCAGTACTTC
TRBV9	TRBJ2-2	NA	NA	15	CASSSTGRNTGELFF	TGTGCCAGCAGTTCCACAGGGCGGAACACCGGGGAGCTGTTTTTT
TRBV10-3	TRBJ2-5	TRBD2	NA	13	CAISSGVQETQYF	TGTGCCATCTCTAGCGGAGTGCAAGAGACCCAGTACTTC
TRBV6-6	TRBJ1-1	TRBD1	NA	14	CASRETGGETEAFF	TGTGCCAGCAGGGAGACAGGGGGTGAAACTGAAGCTTTCTTT
TRBV19	TRBJ2-7	NA	NA	14	CARDKTGINHEQYF	TGTGCCAGAGATAAGACAGGTATTAACCACGAGCAGTACTTC
TRBV30	TRBJ2-7	NA	few	14	CAWSEGQMLYEQYF	TGTGCCTGGAGTGAGGGGCAGATGCTCTACGAGCAGTACTTC
TRBV5-5	TRBJ1-2	NA	NA	14	CASSFQGIDYGYTF	TGTGCCAGCAGCTTCCAGGGGATTGACTATGGCTACACCTTC
TRBV4-3	TRBJ1-6	NA	NA	20	CASSQGLELDVENYNSPLHF	TGCGCCAGCAGCCAAGGCCTAGAACTGGATGTGGAAAATTATAATTCACCCCTCCACTTT
TRBV6-5	TRBJ1-2	NA	NA	14	CASSDLVANYGYTF	TGTGCCAGCAGCGACTTGGTCGCTAACTATGGCTACACCTTC
TRBV2	TRBJ1-6	TRBD1	NA	13	CASLQGRQSPLHF	TGTGCCAGCTTACAGGGGCGTCAATCACCCCTCCACTTT
TRBV11-2	TRBJ1-2	NA	NA	17	CASSPGGGGYANYGYTF	TGTGCCAGCAGCCCCGGAGGCGGGGGTTATGCTAACTATGGCTACACCTTC
TRBV27	TRBJ1-4	TRBD1	NA	14	CASSMDRDNEKLFF	TGTGCCAGCAGCATGGACAGGGATAATGAAAAACTGTTTTTT
TRBV6-5	TRBJ1-5	NA	few	13	CASSYSSMSAQHF	TGTGCCAGCAGTTACTCCAGTATGTCAGCCCAGCATTTT
TRBV27	TRBJ1-6	NA	once	13	CASSLSQDSPLHF	TGTGCCAGCAGTTTATCGCAGGATTCACCCCTCCACTTT
TRBV6-6	TRBJ2-7	TRBD1	NA	15	CASSEIGDRENEQYF	TGTGCCAGCAGCGAAATAGGGGACAGGGAAAACGAGCAGTACTTC
TRBV6-1	TRBJ2-2	TRBD1	NA	15	CASSGQGLSTGELFF	TGTGCCAGCAGTGGACAGGGCTTATCGACCGGGGAGCTGTTTTTT
TRBV29-1	TRBJ1-3	NA	few	13	CSVVTVSGNTIYF	TGCAGCGTTGTAACAGTCTCTGGAAACACCATATATTTT